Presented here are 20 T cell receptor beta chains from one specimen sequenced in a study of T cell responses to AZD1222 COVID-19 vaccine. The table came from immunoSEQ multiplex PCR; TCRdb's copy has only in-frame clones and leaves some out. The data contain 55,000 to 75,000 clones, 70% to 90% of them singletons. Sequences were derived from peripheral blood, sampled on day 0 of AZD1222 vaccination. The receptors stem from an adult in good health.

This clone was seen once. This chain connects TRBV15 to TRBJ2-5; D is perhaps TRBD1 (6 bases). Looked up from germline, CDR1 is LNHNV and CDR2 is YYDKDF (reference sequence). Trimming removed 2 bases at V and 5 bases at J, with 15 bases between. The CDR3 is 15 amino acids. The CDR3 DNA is TGTGCCACCAGCAGACAGCAGGGGACGCGGGAGACCCAGTACTTC. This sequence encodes CATSRQQGTRETQYF.

In DNA form, the CDR3 reads TGTGCCAGCAGCTCCGGGGCCTATACGCAGTATTTT. Its translation is CASSSGAYTQYF. This chain uses TRBV3-1 (or the pseudogene TRBV3-2) with TRBJ2-3; D may correspond to TRBD1 or TRBD2 (5 bases each). The germline V gene encodes CDR1 LGHDT and CDR2 YNNKEL (reference sequence). The CDR3 contains 12 residues. The V and J ends lost 5 bases and 7 bases respectively, with 10 bases between them.

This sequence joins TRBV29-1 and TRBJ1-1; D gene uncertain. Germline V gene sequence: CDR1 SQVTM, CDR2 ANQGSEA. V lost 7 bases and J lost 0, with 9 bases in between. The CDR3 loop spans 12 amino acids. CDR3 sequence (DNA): TGCAGCGGGACTTATCTGAACACTGAAGCTTTCTTT. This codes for CSGTYLNTEAFF.

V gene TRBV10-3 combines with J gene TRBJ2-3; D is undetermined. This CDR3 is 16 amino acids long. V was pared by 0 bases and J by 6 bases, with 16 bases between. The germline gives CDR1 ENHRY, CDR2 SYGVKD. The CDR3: CAISESGRSPLDTQYF. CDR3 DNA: TGTGCCATCAGTGAGTCTGGCAGGTCTCCCTTGGATACGCAGTATTTT.

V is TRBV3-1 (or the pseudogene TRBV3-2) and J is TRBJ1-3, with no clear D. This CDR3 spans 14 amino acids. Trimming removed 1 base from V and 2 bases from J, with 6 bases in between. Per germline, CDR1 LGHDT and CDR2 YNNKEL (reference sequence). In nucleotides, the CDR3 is TGTGCCAGCAGCCAAGGTCAAACTGGAAACACCATATATTTT. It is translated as CASSQGQTGNTIYF.

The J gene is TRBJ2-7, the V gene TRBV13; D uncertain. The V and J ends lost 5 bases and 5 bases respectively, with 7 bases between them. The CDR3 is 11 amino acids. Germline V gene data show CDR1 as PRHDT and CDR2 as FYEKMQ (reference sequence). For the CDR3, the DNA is TGTGCCAGCAGCCCTTTCAACGAGCAGTACTTC. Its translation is CASSPFNEQYF. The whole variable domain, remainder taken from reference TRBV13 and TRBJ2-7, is AAGVIQSPRHLIKEKRETATLKCYPIPRHDTVYWYQQGPGQDPQFLISFYEKMQSDKGSIPDRFSAQQFSDYHSELNMSSLELGDSALYFCASSPFNEQYFGPGTRLTVT.

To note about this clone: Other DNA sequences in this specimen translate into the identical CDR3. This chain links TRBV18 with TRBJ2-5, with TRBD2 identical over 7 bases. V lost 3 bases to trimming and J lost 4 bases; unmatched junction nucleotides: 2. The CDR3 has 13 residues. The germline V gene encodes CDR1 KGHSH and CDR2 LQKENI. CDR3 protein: CASSPPGGETQYF. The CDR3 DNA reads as TGTGCCAGCTCACCCCCGGGGGGAGAGACCCAGTACTTC.

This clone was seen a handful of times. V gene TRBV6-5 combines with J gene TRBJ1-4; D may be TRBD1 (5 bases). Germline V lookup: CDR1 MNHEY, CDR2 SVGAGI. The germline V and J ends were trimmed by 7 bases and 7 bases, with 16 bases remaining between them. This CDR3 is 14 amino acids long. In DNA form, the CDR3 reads TGTGCCAGCAAACTGACAGACGGGCGTGAAAAACTGTTTTTT. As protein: CASKLTDGREKLFF.

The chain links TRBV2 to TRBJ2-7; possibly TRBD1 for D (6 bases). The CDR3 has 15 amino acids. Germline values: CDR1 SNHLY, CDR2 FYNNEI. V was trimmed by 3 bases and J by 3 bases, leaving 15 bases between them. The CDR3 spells CASSEDTGPIYEQYF. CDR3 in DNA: TGTGCCAGCAGTGAGGACACAGGGCCTATCTACGAGCAGTACTTC.

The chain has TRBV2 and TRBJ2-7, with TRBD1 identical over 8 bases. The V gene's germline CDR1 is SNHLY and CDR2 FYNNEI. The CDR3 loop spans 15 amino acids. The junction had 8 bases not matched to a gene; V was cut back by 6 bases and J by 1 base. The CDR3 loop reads CASRELGQGSYEQYF. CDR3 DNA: TGTGCCAGCAGGGAACTCGGACAGGGTTCCTACGAGCAGTACTTC.

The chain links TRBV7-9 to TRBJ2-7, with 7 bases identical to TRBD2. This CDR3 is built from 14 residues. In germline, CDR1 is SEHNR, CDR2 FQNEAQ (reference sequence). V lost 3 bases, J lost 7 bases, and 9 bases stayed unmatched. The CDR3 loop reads CASSLGGSLREQYF. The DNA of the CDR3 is TGTGCCAGCAGCTTGGGCGGGAGCCTAAGGGAGCAGTACTTC.

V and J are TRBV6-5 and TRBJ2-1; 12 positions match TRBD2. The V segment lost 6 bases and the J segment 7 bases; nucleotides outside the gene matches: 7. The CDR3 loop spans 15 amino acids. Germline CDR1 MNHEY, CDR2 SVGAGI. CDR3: CASRDLAGGRNEQFF. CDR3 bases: TGTGCCAGCAGGGATCTAGCGGGGGGGAGGAATGAGCAGTTCTTC.

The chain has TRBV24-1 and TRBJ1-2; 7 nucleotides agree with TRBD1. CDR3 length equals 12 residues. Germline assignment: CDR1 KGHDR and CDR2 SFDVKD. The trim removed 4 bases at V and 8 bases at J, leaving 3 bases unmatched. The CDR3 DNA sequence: TGTGCCACCAGTGACAACAGGGGCGGCTACACCTTC. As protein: CATSDNRGGYTF.

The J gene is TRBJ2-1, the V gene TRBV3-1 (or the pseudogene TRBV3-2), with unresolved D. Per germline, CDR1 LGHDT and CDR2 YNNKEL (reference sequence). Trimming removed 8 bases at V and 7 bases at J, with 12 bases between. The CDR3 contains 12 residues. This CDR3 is CASQWAGNEQFF. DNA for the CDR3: TGTGCCAGCCAATGGGCCGGGAATGAGCAGTTCTTC.

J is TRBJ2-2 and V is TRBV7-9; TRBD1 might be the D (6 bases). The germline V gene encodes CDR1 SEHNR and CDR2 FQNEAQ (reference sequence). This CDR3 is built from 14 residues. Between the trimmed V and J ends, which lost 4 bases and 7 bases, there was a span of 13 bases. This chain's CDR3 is CASSSQGKGGELFF. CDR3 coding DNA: TGTGCCAGCAGCTCACAGGGAAAAGGCGGGGAGCTGTTTTTT.

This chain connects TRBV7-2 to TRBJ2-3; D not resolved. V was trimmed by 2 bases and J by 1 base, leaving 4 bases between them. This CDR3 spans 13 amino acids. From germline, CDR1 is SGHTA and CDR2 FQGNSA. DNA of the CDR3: TGTGCCAGCAGCTTACCGCGCACAGATACGCAGTATTTT. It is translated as CASSLPRTDTQYF.

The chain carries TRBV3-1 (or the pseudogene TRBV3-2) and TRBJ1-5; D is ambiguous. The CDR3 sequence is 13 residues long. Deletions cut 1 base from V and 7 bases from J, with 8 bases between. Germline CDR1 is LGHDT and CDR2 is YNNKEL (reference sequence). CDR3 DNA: TGTGCCAGCAGCCAAGCTGGCGGACAGCCCCAGCATTTT. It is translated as CASSQAGGQPQHF.

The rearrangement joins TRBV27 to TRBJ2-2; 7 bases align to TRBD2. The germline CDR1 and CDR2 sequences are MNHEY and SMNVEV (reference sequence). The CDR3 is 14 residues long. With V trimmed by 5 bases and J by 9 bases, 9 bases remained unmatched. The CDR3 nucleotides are TGTGCCAGCAGTGGGGACTATCGGGTCAGGGAGCTGTTTTTT. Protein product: CASSGDYRVRELFF.

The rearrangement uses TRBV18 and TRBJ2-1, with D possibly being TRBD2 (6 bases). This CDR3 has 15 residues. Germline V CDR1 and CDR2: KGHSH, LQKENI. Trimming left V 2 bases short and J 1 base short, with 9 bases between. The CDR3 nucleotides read TGTGCCAGCTCACCAGTGCGGGGATCCTACAATGAGCAGTTCTTC. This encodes CASSPVRGSYNEQFF.

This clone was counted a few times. In nucleotides, the CDR3 is TGTGCCAGCAGCCCCGGTTGGGGAGGGAATGAAAAACTGTTTTTT. Amino acid sequence: CASSPGWGGNEKLFF. V usage is TRBV6-5 and J usage is TRBJ1-4; D uncertain. CDR1 and CDR2 (germline): MNHEY, SVGAGI. V was shortened by 6 bases and J by 5 bases, with 16 bases between the two germline ends. CDR3 length: 15 amino acids.